The present entry profiles one TCR beta chain with its context. The source of the sample is a study of blood T cell repertoires in COVID-19. Study details: COVID-19 samples, acute and convalescent, were from the United States, Italy and Spain. PBMCs, B-cell-depleted T cells, or T cells provided the cDNA or gDNA that made up the material.

The germline V and J ends were trimmed by 2 bases and 0 bases, with 8 bases remaining between them. Looked up from germline, CDR1 is SGHNT and CDR2 is YYREEE (reference sequence). There are 15 residues in the CDR3. In the original workflow: The assay estimated nucleated cells by amplifying reference gene primers. Measured with immunoSEQ multiplex PCR; TCRdb has only the in-frame clones, and not every one. V and J calls and clone size follow that table, whereas D and trimming were derived from the DNA. The sample contains some 150,000 clones, roughly 90% of which appear only once. Sequencing was carried out using peripheral blood. The sequence was collected from a woman aged 60-75 years who had recovered from COVID-19. The chain recombines TRBV5-4 with TRBJ2-2; weak D call: TRBD2 (5 bases). The CDR3: CASSLSSTNTGELFF. In nucleotides, the CDR3 is TGTGCCAGCAGCTTATCTAGCACGAACACCGGGGAGCTGTTTTTT.